A single sample gave rise to the 13 T cell receptor beta chains below, sequenced in a study of T cell repertoires in cytomegalovirus infection. TCRdb reprocessed the reads with MiXCR, giving one entry per CDR3 protein. The table records around 740,000 distinct CDR3 sequences, roughly a third of them present only once. The sequenced sample was PBMCs. These receptors were obtained from a human donor in good health (CMV status not recorded). Some clones in this sample may be carry-over from other donors' samples.

The CDR3 DNA is TGCAGTGCTAGGCCTAGCGGGATTGGAGATACGCAGTATTTT. It translates to CSARPSGIGDTQYF. The rearrangement links TRBV20-1 to TRBJ2-3, with 9 bases matching TRBD2. After removal of 3 bases from V and 5 bases from J, the junction contained 6 bases not matched to a gene. The germline V gene has CDR1 DFQATT and CDR2 SNEGSKA (reference sequence). CDR3 size: 14 residues.

This clonotype has just a few counts. This chain uses TRBV4-1 with TRBJ1-1, with D unclear. CDR1 and CDR2 (germline): MGHRA, YSYEKL. The CDR3 sequence is 14 residues long. V was clipped by 1 base and J by 10 bases, with 16 bases between them. CDR3 nucleotide sequence: TGCGCCAGCAGCCAAGCTGGAGTGGTAGGTTCAGCTTTCTTT. Translating gives CASSQAGVVGSAFF.

This clonotype was seen only a few times. The chain joins TRBV7-2 to TRBJ1-5, with no clear D. Germline V gene data show CDR1 as SGHTA and CDR2 as FQGNSA. This CDR3 spans 15 amino acids. V was clipped by 5 bases and J by 1 base, with 12 bases between them. The chain's CDR3 is CASSRDVGSNQPQHF. The CDR3 DNA follows: TGTGCCAGCAGCCGGGATGTAGGAAGCAATCAGCCCCAGCATTTT.

The chain employs TRBV12-3 or TRBV12-4 and TRBJ2-5; D ambiguous. CDR3 length: 13 amino acids. Trimming stripped 3 bases from V and 0 bases from J, with 5 bases between. The CDR3 DNA reads TGTGCCAGCAGTTTGAACTACCAAGAGACCCAGTACTTC. This encodes CASSLNYQETQYF.

The chain is built from TRBV10-3 and TRBJ2-3; unclear D gene. CDR3 length equals 14 residues. Germline CDR1 reads ENHRY; CDR2 reads SYGVKD. Trimming stripped 6 bases from V and 2 bases from J, with 12 bases between. The DNA of the CDR3 is TGTGCCATCAGCGCCGTGGGTTCCACAGATACGCAGTATTTT. Amino acids: CAISAVGSTDTQYF.

This clonotype showed up many times. The chain links TRBV7-6 to TRBJ2-3; D remains ambiguous. Germline V gives CDR1 SGHVS, CDR2 FNYEAQ. The CDR3 has 15 residues. Trimming cost V 3 bases and J 3 bases, with 13 bases left between them. The CDR3 is CASSLAGRQTDTQYF. CDR3 DNA sequence: TGTGCCAGCAGCTTGGCCGGGCGTCAGACAGATACGCAGTATTTT.

This clonotype was observed once. The chain couples TRBV3-1 to TRBJ2-3; maybe TRBD1 (6 bases). Per the germline V gene, CDR1 is LGHDT and CDR2 is YNNKEL (reference sequence). This CDR3 has 16 amino acids. V lost 5 bases and J lost 0, with 15 bases in between. The CDR3 loop is CASSFRPGHSTDTQYF. CDR3 nucleotide sequence: TGTGCCAGCAGCTTTCGGCCGGGACACAGCACAGATACGCAGTATTTT.

This clonotype was counted only a few times. The genes are TRBV23-1 and TRBJ1-5; the match to TRBD1 covers 7 bases. TRBV23-1 carries the ORF label, with uncertain function. The trim removed 7 bases at V and 0 bases at J, leaving 6 bases unmatched. The CDR3 contains 15 residues. This CDR3 reads CASTIGGDSNQPQHF. The CDR3 nucleotides read TGCGCCAGCACCATAGGGGGCGATAGCAATCAGCCCCAGCATTTT.

This clonotype has only a few counts. The gene calls are TRBV4-1 and TRBJ2-5; D gene ambiguous. The CDR3 covers 16 residues. Trimming left V 4 bases short and J 2 bases short, with 17 bases between. Germline V CDR1 and CDR2: MGHRA, YSYEKL. CDR3 sequence reads: CASSRDLTSTQETQYF. DNA for the CDR3: TGCGCCAGCAGCCGAGACCTGACCTCGACGCAAGAGACCCAGTACTTC.

J is TRBJ1-2 and V is TRBV28; D remains ambiguous. The germline CDR1 and CDR2 sequences are MDHEN and SYDVKM. The CDR3 consists of 15 residues. V dropped 2 bases and J dropped 4 bases, with 14 bases sitting between them. For the CDR3, the DNA is TGTGCCAGCAGTTTACCGGGCCAACTGAGCTATGGCTACACCTTC. Its translation is CASSLPGQLSYGYTF.

This clonotype was detected only once. V gene TRBV29-1 combines with J gene TRBJ2-2, with TRBD2 as a possible D gene (6 bases). Trimming removed 7 bases from V and 4 bases from J, with 13 bases in between. CDR1 is SQVTM, CDR2 ANQGSEA, per germline. The CDR3 totals 13 residues. CDR3 coding DNA: TGCAGCGCCGGGACTCCACCCACCGGGGAGCTGTTTTTT. This sequence encodes CSAGTPPTGELFF.

DNA of the CDR3: TGTGCCAGCAGTTCCCCTCCCGAAATGGGGGAAAAACTGTTTTTT. This gives the protein CASSSPPEMGEKLFF. The chain couples TRBV28 to TRBJ1-4; no clear D gene. CDR3 length equals 15 residues. Trimming pared 4 bases from V and 8 bases from J, leaving 17 bases between. Germline V gene lookup returns CDR1 MDHEN and CDR2 SYDVKM.

V is TRBV19 and J is TRBJ1-2; 12 positions agree with TRBD1. Germline trimming cut 4 bases from V and 8 bases from J; bases unmatched to any gene: 5. This CDR3 is built from 14 residues. Germline V gene data show CDR1 as LNHDA and CDR2 as SQIVND (reference sequence). CDR3 region: CASSTGTGGVGYTF. As DNA, the CDR3 is TGTGCCAGTAGTACCGGGACAGGGGGCGTCGGCTACACCTTC.